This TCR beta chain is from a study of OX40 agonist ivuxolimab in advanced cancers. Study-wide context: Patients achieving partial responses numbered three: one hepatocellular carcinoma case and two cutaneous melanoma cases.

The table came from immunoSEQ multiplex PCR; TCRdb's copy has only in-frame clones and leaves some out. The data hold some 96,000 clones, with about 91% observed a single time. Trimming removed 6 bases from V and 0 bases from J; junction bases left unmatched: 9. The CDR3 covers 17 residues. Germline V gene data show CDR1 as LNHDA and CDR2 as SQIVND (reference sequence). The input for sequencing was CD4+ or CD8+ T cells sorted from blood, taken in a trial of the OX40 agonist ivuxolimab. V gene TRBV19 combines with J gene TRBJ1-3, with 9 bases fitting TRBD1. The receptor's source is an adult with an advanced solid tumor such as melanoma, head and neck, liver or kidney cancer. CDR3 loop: CASRGNGQGTSGNTIYF. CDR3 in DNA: TGTGCCAGTAGGGGGAACGGACAGGGGACCTCTGGAAACACCATATATTTT.